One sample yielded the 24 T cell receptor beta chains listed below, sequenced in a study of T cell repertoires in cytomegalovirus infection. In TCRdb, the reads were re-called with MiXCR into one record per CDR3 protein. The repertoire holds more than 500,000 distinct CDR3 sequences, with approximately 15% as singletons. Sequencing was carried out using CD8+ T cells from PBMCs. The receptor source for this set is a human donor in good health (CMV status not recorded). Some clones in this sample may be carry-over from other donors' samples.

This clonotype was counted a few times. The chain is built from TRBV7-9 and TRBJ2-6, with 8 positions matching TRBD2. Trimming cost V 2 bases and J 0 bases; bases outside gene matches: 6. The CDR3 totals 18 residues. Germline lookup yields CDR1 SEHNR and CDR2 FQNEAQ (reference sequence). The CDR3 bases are TGTGCCAGCAGCTTACAAGGCGGGGGGCCCTCTGGGGCCAACGTCCTGACTTTC. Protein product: CASSLQGGGPSGANVLTF.

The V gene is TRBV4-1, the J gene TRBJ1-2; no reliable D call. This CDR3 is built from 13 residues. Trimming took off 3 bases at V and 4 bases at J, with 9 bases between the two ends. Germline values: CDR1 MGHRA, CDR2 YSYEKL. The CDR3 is CASSQEDGYGYTF. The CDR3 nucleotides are TGCGCCAGCAGCCAGGAGGACGGCTATGGCTACACCTTC.

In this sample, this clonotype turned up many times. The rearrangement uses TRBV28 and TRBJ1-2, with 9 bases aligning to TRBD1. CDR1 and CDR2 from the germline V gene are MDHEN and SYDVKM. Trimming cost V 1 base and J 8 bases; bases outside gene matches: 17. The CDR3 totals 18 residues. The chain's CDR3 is CASSLFGMGTGSMYGYTF. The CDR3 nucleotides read TGTGCCAGCAGTTTATTTGGGATGGGGACAGGGTCGATGTACGGCTACACCTTC.

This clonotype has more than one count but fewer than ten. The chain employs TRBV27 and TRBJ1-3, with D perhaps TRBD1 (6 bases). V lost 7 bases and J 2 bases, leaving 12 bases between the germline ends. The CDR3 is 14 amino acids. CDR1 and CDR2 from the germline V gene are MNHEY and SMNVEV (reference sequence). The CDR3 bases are TGTGCCAGCAAGGGGGATGCAACTGGAAACACCATATATTTT. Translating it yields CASKGDATGNTIYF.

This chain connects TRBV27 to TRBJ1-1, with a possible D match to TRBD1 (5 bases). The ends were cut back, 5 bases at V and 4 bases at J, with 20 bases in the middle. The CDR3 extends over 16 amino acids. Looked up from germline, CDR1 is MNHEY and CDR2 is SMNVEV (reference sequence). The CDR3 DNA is TGTGCCAGCAGTGGTCCGGGAGGGGCCGGGGGCACTGAAGCTTTCTTT. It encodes CASSGPGGAGGTEAFF.

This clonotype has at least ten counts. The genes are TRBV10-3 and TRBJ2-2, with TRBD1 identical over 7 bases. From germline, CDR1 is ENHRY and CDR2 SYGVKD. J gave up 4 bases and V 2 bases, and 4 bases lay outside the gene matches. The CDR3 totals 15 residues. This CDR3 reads CAISEPQGTTGELFF. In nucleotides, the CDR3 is TGTGCCATCAGTGAGCCACAGGGGACCACCGGGGAGCTGTTTTTT.

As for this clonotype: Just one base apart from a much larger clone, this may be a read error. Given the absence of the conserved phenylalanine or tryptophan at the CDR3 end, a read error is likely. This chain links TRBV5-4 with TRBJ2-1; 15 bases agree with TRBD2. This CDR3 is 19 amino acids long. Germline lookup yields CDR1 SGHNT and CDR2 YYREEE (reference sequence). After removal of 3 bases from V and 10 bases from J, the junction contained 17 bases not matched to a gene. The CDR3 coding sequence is TGTGCCAGCAGCTGGGGGACTAGCGGGAGGTTAATAACACCAACAGAGCAGTTCTTA. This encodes CASSWGTSGRLITPTEQFL.

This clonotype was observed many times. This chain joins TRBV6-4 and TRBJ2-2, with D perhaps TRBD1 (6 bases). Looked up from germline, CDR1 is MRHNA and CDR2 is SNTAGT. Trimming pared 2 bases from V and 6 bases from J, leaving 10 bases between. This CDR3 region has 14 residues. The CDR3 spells CASSDVGGAGELFF. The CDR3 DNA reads TGTGCCAGCAGTGACGTAGGGGGTGCCGGGGAGCTGTTTTTT.

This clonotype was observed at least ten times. Here the CDR3 DNA reads TGTGCCAGCAGCTTGGGGGGAGTCGTTAACACCGGGGAGCTGTTTTTT. Protein: CASSLGGVVNTGELFF. The rearrangement joins TRBV7-2 to TRBJ2-2, with a possible D match to TRBD2 (6 bases). Germline CDR1 SGHTA, CDR2 FQGNSA. V was trimmed by 3 bases and J by 2 bases, leaving 13 bases between them. The CDR3 runs to 16 residues.

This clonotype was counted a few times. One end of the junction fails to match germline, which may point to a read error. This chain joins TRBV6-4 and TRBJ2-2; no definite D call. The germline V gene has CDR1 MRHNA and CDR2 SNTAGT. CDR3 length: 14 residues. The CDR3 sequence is CASGPGQNAGELFF. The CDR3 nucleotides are TGTGCCAGCGGACCCGGGCAGAACGCCGGGGAGCTGTTTTTT.

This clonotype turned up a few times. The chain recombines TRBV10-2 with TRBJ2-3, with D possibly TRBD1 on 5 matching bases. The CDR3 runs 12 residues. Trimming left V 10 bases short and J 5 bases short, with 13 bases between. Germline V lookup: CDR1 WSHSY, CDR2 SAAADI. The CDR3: CATLVGVDTQYF. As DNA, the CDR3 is TGCGCCACGCTCGTAGGGGTAGATACGCAGTATTTT.

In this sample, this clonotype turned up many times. The CDR3 DNA reads TGCAGTGCTTACGTCGACAGGGAGATCCAAGAGACCCAGTACTTC. Translating it yields CSAYVDREIQETQYF. The chain combines TRBV20-1 with TRBJ2-5; 7 bases are shared with TRBD1. Germline loops: CDR1 DFQATT, CDR2 SNEGSKA (reference sequence). This CDR3 is 15 amino acids long. Trimming at V came to 5 bases and at J to 1 base, leaving 10 bases not matched to a gene.

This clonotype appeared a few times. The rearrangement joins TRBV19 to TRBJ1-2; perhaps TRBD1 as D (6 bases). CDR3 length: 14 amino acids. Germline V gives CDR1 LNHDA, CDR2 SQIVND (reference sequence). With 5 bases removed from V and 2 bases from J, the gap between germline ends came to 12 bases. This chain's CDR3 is CASSVQGENYGYTF. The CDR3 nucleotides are TGTGCCAGTAGTGTACAGGGTGAAAACTATGGCTACACCTTC.

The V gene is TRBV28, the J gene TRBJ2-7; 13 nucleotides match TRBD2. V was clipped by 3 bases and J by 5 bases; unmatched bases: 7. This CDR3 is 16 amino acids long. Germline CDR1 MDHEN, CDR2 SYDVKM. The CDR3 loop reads CASSFLPGLAGNEQYF. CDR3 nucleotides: TGTGCCAGCAGTTTCCTTCCGGGACTAGCGGGGAACGAGCAGTACTTC.

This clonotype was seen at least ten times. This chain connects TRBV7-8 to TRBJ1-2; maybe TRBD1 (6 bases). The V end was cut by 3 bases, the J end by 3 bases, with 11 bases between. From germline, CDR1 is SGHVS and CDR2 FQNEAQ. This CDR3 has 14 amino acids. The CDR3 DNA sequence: TGTGCCAGCAGCTTCAGGGGTTGGGACTATGGCTACACCTTC. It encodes CASSFRGWDYGYTF.

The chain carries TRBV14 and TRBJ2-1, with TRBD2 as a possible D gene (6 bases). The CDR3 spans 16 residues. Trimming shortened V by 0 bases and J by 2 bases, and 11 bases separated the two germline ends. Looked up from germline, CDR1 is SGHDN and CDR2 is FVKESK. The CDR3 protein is CASSQDWERAYNEQFF. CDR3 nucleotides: TGTGCCAGCAGCCAAGATTGGGAGCGGGCCTACAATGAGCAGTTCTTC.

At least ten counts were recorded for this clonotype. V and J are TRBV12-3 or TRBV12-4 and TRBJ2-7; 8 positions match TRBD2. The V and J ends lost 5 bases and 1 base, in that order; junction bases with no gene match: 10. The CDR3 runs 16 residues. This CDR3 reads CASSPPGLGPSYEQYF. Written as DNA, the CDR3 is TGTGCCAGCAGTCCCCCGGGACTAGGACCTTCCTACGAGCAGTACTTC.

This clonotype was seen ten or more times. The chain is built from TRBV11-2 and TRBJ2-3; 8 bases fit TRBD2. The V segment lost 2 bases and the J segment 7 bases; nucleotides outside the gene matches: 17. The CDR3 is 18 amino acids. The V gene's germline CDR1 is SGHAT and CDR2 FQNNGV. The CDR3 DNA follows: TGTGCCAGCAGCTTAAAAAGACTCACTGGGCGGGGGGCGAATACGCAGTATTTT. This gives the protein CASSLKRLTGRGANTQYF. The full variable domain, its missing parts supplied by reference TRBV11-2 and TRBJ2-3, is EAGVAQSPRYKIIEKRQSVAFWCNPISGHATLYWYQQILGQGPKLLIQFQNNGVVDDSQLPKDRFSAERLKGVDSTLKIQPAKLEDSAVYLCASSLKRLTGRGANTQYFGPGTRLTVL.

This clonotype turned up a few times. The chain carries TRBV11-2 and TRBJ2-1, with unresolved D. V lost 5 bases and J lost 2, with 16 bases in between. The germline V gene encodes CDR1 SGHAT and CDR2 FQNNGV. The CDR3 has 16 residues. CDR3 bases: TGTGCCAGCAGCCCTACGACTCGCCATACCTACAATGAGCAGTTCTTC. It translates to CASSPTTRHTYNEQFF.

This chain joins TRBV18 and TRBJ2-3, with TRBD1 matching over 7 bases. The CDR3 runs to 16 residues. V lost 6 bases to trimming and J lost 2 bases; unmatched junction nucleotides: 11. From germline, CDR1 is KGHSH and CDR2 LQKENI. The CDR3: CASSRGPQGDTDTQYF. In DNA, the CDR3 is TGTGCCAGCTCGCGCGGGCCCCAGGGGGACACAGATACGCAGTATTTT.

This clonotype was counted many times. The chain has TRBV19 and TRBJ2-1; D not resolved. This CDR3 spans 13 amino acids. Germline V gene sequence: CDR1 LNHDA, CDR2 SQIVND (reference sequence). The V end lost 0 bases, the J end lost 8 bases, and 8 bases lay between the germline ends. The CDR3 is CASSIDPSYEQFF. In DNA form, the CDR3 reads TGTGCCAGTAGTATAGATCCCTCGTATGAGCAGTTCTTC.

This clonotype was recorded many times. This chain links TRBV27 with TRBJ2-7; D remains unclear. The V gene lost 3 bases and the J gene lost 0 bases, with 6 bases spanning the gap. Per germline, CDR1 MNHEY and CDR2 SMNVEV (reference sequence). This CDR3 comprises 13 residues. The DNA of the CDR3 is TGTGCCAGCAGTTTGAAAAGCTCCTACGAGCAGTACTTC. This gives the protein CASSLKSSYEQYF.

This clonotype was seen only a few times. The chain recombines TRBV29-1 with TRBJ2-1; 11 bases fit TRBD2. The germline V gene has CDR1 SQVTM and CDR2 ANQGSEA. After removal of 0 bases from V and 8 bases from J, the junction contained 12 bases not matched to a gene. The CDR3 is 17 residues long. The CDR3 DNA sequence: TGCAGCGTTGAAGATAGGTCGAGTAGCGGGAGGGGTGATGAGCAGTTCTTC. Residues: CSVEDRSSSGRGDEQFF.

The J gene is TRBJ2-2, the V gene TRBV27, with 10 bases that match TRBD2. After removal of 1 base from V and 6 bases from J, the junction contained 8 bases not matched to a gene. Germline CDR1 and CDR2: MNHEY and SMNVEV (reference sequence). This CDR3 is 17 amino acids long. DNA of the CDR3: TGTGCCAGCAGTTTATTGGGAGCGGGAGGGGCCCCCGGGGAGCTGTTTTTT. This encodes CASSLLGAGGAPGELFF.